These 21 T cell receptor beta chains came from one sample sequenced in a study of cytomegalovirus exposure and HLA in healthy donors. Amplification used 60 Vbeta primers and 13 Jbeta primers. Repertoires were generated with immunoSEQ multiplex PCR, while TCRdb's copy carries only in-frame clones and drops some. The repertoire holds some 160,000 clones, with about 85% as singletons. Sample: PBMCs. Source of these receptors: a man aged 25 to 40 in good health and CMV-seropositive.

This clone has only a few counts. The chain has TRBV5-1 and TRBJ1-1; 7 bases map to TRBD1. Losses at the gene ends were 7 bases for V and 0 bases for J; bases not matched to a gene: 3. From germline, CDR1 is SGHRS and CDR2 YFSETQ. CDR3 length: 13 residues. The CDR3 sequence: CASGGQLNTEAFF. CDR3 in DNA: TGCGCCAGCGGGGGACAGTTGAACACTGAAGCTTTCTTT.

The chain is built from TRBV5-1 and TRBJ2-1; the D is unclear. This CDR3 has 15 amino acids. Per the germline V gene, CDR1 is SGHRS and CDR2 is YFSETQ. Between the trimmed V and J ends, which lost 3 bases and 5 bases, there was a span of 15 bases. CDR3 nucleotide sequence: TGCGCCAGCAGCTCCCCCGAGACTCGAAACAATGAGCAGTTCTTC. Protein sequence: CASSSPETRNNEQFF.

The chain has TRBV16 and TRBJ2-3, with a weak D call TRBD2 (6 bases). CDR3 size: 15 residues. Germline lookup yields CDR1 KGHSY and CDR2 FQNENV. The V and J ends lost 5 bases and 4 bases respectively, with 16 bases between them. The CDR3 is CASSVGTPQPDTQYF. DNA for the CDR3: TGTGCCAGCAGCGTTGGGACTCCACAACCAGATACGCAGTATTTT.

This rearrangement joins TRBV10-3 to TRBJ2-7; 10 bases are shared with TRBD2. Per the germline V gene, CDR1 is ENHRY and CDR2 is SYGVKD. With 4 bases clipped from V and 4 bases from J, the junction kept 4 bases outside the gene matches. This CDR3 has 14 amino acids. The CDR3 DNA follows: TGTGCCATCAGTGCGGGTAGCGGGGGGTACGAGCAGTACTTC. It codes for CAISAGSGGYEQYF.

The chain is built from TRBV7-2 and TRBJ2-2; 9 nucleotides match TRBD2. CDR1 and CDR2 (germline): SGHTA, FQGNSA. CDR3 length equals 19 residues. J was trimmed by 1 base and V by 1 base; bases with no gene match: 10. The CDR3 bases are TGTGCCAGCAGCTTAGTTTTTAGCGGGAGAGTCCAGAACACCGGGGAGCTGTTTTTT. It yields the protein CASSLVFSGRVQNTGELFF.

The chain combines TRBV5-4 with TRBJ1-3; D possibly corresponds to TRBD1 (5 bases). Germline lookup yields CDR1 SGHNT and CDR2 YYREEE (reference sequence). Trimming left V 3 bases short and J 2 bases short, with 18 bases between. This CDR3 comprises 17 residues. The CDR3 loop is CASSSSGGKIPGNTIYF. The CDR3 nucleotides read TGTGCCAGCAGCTCGAGCGGGGGAAAGATTCCTGGAAACACCATATATTTT.

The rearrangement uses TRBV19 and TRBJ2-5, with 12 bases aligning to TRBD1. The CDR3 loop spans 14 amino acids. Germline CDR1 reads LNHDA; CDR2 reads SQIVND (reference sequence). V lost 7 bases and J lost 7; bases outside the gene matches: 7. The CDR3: CASTGQGAYGTQYF. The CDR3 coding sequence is TGTGCCAGTACGGGACAGGGGGCTTATGGGACCCAGTACTTC.

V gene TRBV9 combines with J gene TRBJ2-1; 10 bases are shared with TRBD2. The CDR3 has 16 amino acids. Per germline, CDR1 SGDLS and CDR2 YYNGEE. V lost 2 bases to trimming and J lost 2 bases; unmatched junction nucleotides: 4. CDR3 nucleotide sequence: TGTGCCAGCAGCGTCCATCTAGCGGGAGCCTACAATGAGCAGTTCTTC. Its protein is CASSVHLAGAYNEQFF.

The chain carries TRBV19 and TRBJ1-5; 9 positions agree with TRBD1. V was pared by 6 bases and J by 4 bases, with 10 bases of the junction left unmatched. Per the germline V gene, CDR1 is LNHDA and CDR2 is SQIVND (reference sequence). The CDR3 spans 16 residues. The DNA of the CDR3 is TGTGCCAGTAGCCCCCTAACAGGGGGCTGGAATCAGCCCCAGCATTTT. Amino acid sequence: CASSPLTGGWNQPQHF. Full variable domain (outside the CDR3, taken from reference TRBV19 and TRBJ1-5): DGGITQSPKYLFRKEGQNVTLSCEQNLNHDAMYWYRQDPGQGLRLIYYSQIVNDFQKGDIAEGYSVSREKKESFPLTVTSAQKNPTAFYLCASSPLTGGWNQPQHFGDGTRLSIL.

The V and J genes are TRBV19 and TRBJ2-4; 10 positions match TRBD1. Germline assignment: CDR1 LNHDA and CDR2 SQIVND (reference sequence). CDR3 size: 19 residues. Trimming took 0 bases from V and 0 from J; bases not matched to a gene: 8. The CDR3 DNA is TGTGCCAGTAGTATAGAGGGACAGGGGATACTCCTAGCCAAAAACATTCAGTACTTC. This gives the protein CASSIEGQGILLAKNIQYF.

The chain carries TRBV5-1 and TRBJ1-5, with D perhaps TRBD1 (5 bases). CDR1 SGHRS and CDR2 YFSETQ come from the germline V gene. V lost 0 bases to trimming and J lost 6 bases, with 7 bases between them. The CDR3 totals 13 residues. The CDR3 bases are TGCGCCAGCAGCTTGGAGGGGCCTCAGCCCCAGCATTTT. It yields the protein CASSLEGPQPQHF.

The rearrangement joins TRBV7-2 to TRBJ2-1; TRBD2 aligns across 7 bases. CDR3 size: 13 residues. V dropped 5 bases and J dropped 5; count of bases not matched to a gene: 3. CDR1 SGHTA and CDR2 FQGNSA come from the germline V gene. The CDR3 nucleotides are TGTGCCAGCAGCCCCGGGGGGAACAATGAGCAGTTCTTC. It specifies CASSPGGNNEQFF. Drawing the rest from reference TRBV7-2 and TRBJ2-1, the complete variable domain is GAGVSQSPSNKVTEKGKDVELRCDPISGHTALYWYRQSLGQGLEFLIYFQGNSAPDKSGLPSDRFSAERTGGSVSTLTIQRTQQEDSAVYLCASSPGGNNEQFFGPGTRLTVL.

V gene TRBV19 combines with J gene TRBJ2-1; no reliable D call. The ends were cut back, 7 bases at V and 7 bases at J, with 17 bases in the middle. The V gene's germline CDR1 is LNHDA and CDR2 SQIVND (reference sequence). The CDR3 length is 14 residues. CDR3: CASTIDSSLNEQFF. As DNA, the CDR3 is TGTGCCAGTACCATCGACTCGTCCTTAAATGAGCAGTTCTTC.

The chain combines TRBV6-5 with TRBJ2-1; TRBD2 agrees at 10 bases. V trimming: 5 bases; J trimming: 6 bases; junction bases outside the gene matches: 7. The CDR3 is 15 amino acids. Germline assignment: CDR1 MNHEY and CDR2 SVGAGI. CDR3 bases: TGTGCCAGCAGTCAGCTAGCGGGAGAGTTCAATGAGCAGTTCTTC. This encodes CASSQLAGEFNEQFF.

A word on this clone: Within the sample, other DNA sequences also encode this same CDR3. CDR3 residues: CASSLQASGNYEQYF. In nucleotides, the CDR3 is TGCGCCAGCTCCTTGCAGGCTAGCGGGAACTACGAGCAGTACTTC. The chain recombines TRBV5-1 with TRBJ2-7, with TRBD2 matching 9 bases. Germline CDR1 is SGHRS and CDR2 is YFSETQ. This CDR3 is 15 amino acids long. The ends lost 7 bases at V and 3 bases at J; junction bases unmatched: 11.

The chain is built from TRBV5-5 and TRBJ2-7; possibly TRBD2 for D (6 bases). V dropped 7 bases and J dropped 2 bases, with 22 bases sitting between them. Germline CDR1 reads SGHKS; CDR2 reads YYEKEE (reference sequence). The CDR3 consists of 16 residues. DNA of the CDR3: TGTGCCAGCTCGGGAAGCCTAGCGCCATCCCCCTACGAGCAGTACGTC. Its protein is CASSGSLAPSPYEQYV.

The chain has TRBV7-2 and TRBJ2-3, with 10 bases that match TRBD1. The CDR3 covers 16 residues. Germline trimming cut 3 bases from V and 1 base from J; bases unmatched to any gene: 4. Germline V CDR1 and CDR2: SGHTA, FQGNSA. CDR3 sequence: CASSLSGTGGTDTQYF. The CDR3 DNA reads TGTGCCAGCAGCTTGTCAGGGACAGGGGGCACAGATACGCAGTATTTT.

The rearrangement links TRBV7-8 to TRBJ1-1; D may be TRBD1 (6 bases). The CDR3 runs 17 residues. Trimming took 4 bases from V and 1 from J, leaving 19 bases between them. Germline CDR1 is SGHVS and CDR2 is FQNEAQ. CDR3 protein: CASSSGGAGASNTEAFF. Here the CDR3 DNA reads TGTGCCAGCAGCTCGGGTGGGGCGGGGGCCTCGAACACTGAAGCTTTCTTT.

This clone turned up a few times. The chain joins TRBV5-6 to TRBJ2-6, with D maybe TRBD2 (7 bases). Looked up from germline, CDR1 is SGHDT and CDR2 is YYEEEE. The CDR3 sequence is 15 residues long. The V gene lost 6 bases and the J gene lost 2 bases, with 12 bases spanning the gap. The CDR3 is CASNRGATGANVLTF. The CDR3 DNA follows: TGTGCCAGCAATCGGGGGGCTACTGGGGCCAACGTCCTGACTTTC.

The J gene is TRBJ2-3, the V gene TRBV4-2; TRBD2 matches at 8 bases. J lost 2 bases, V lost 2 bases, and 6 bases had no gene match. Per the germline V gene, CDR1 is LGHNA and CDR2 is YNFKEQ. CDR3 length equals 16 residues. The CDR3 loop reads CASSQFSGTNTDTQYF. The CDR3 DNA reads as TGTGCCAGCAGCCAATTTAGCGGGACAAACACAGATACGCAGTATTTT.

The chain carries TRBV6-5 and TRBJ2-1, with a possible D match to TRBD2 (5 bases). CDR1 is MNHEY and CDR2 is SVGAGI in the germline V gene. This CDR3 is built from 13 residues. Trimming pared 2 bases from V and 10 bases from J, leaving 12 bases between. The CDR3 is CASSYGPRGEQFF. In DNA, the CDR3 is TGTGCCAGCAGTTACGGCCCACGAGGGGAGCAGTTCTTC.